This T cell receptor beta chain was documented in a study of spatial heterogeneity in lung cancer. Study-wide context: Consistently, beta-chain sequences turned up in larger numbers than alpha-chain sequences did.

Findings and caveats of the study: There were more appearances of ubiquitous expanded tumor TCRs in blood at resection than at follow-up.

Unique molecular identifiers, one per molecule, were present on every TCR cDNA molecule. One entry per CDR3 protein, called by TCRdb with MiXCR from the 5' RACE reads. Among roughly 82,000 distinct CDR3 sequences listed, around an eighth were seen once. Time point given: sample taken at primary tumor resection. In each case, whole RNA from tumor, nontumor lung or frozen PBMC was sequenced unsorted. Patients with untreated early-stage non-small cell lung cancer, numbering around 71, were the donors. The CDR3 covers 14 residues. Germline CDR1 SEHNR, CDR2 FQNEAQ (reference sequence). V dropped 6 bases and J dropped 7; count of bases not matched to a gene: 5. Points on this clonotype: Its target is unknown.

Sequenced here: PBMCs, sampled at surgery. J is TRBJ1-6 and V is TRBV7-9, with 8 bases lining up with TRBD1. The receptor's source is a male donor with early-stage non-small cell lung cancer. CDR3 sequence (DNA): TGTGCCAGCAGGTCGACAGGGGAAAATTCACCCCTCCACTTT. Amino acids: CASRSTGENSPLHF.